The 10 T cell receptor beta chains below were found in one sample sequenced in a study of control samples from healthy donors and cancer patients (dated by TCRdb to the early 2020s). The library was made by the immunoSEQ multiplex PCR assay. Sourced from immuneACCESS, this table was stored by TCRdb with only in-frame sequences that have V and J called. A share of the clones is absent; for the studies checked, an unresolved V gene accounts for under half, and the remainder has no known explanation. The sample table records 150,000 to 200,000 clones; 80% to 90% of these occur just once. 9.5% to 15% of the sample comes from the top ten. Sequencing was carried out using blood. The receptors originated from a man between 25 and 39 years old in good health.

The chain recombines TRBV7-8 with TRBJ2-3; D is undetermined. The CDR3 length is 11 residues. Trimming stripped 2 bases from V and 6 bases from J, with 3 bases between. CDR1 SGHVS and CDR2 FQNEAQ come from the germline V gene. The DNA of the CDR3 is TGTGCCAGCAGCTTAAGGGATACGCAGTATTTT. It encodes CASSLRDTQYF. The full variable domain, its missing parts supplied by reference TRBV7-8 and TRBJ2-3, is GAGVSQSPRYKVAKRGQDVALRCDPISGHVSLFWYQQALGQGPEFLTYFQNEAQLDKSGLPSDRFFAERPEGSVSTLKIQRTQQEDSAVYLCASSLRDTQYFGPGTRLTVL.

J is TRBJ2-7 and V is TRBV3-1 (or the pseudogene TRBV3-2); 7 bases map to TRBD2. CDR1 is LGHDT and CDR2 is YNNKEL in the germline V gene (reference sequence). This CDR3 spans 18 amino acids. The V gene end was trimmed by 0 bases and the J gene end by 2 bases; junction bases not matched to a gene: 13. The CDR3 here is CASSQDEGWAGVTYEQYF. The CDR3 DNA reads as TGTGCCAGCAGCCAAGATGAAGGTTGGGCGGGAGTTACCTACGAGCAGTACTTC.

This clone has a single count. This sequence joins TRBV7-9 and TRBJ1-3; D unclear. The CDR3 totals 13 residues. CDR1 SEHNR and CDR2 FQNEAQ come from the germline V gene (reference sequence). Trimming shortened V by 4 bases and J by 0 bases, and 4 bases separated the two germline ends. The CDR3 loop is CASSWSSGNTIYF. CDR3 sequence (DNA): TGTGCCAGCAGCTGGAGCTCTGGAAACACCATATATTTT.

This clone has a single count. The V and J genes are TRBV10-3 and TRBJ2-2; TRBD1 or TRBD2 may be the D gene (5 bases each). There are 15 residues in the CDR3. The ends were cut back, 4 bases at V and 2 bases at J, with 11 bases in the middle. The germline CDR1 and CDR2 sequences are ENHRY and SYGVKD. CDR3 nucleotide sequence: TGTGCCATCAGTGGGGGGTGGTCTAACACCGGGGAGCTGTTTTTT. The encoded protein is CAISGGWSNTGELFF.

The chain is built from TRBV9 and TRBJ2-7, with 10 bases lining up with TRBD1. Trimming at V came to 3 bases and at J to 8 bases, leaving 11 bases not matched to a gene. The CDR3 has 15 residues. CDR1 SGDLS and CDR2 YYNGEE come from the germline V gene. CDR3: CASSASGQGTLKQYF. The CDR3 DNA reads as TGTGCCAGCAGCGCTTCGGGACAGGGGACCCTTAAGCAGTACTTC.

This clone was detected only a few times. This rearrangement joins TRBV7-9 to TRBJ2-2; D may be TRBD1 (5 bases). CDR3 length: 19 amino acids. CDR1 and CDR2 from the germline V gene are SEHNR and FQNEAQ (reference sequence). V was trimmed by 5 bases and J by 0 bases, leaving 22 bases between them. This chain's CDR3 is CASSPRFGAPSSNTGELFF. The CDR3 DNA follows: TGTGCCAGCAGCCCGAGATTTGGGGCCCCAAGTTCGAACACCGGGGAGCTGTTTTTT.

The gene calls are TRBV7-9 and TRBJ2-7; D is unresolved. Germline V CDR1 and CDR2: SEHNR, FQNEAQ (reference sequence). The V gene lost 3 bases and the J gene lost 1 base, with 22 bases spanning the gap. The CDR3 runs 18 residues. Here the CDR3 reads CASSFSSGRRKESYEQYF. Written as DNA, the CDR3 is TGTGCCAGCAGCTTTAGCTCGGGTAGAAGGAAGGAATCCTACGAGCAGTACTTC.

The rearrangement links TRBV19 to TRBJ1-2; D gene ambiguous. The CDR3 sequence is 14 residues long. The V end lost 4 bases, the J end lost 4 bases, and 13 bases lay between the germline ends. CDR1 LNHDA and CDR2 SQIVND come from the germline V gene (reference sequence). The CDR3 nucleotides read TGTGCCAGTAGTACGAGAGAGGCCTCCTATGGCTACACCTTC. Translated, it gives CASSTREASYGYTF.

CDR3 amino acids: CASSPAAVGGRGDTQYF. CDR3 DNA: TGTGCCAGCTCACCAGCCGCGGTGGGGGGCAGGGGAGATACGCAGTATTTT. The rearrangement joins TRBV18 to TRBJ2-3; D might be TRBD1 or TRBD2, each matching 6 bases. The germline V gene encodes CDR1 KGHSH and CDR2 LQKENI. V was cut by 2 bases and J by 5 bases, with 20 bases left in between. This CDR3 is built from 17 residues.

This clone was counted a few times. V is TRBV5-1 and J is TRBJ1-2; perhaps TRBD1 as D (5 bases). Germline values: CDR1 SGHRS, CDR2 YFSETQ. This CDR3 is 14 amino acids long. Trimming took off 4 bases at V and 0 bases at J, with 10 bases between the two ends. CDR3: CASSPTASNYGYTF. DNA of the CDR3: TGCGCCAGCAGCCCGACAGCCTCTAACTATGGCTACACCTTC.